The 28 T cell receptor beta chains below come from one sample, sequenced in a study of vaccination and CD4 T cells after COVID-19. These TCRs' antigens remain unknown. As to treatment: approximately nine-day PBMC culture with coronavirus spike peptide pools or control peptides (ViraFEST assay). During the years 2011-2018, before the COVID-19 pandemic, the unexposed donor's CD4+ T cells were collected. With the Oncomine TCR Beta short-read assay, DNA from cultured CD4+ T cells was sequenced. TCRdb reanalysed the PCR reads using MiXCR and keeps one entry per CDR3 protein. Of around 6,800 distinct CDR3 sequences in the sample, roughly 40% are singletons; the top ten hold 30% to 35%. Sequencing used CD4+ T cells from blood, cultured in vitro. The receptors shown here come from a human donor in good health.

As regards this clonotype: A junction end diverges from the germline sequence, so it may reflect a read error. The rearrangement uses TRBV20-1 and TRBJ1-5; TRBD1 matches 10 bases. The germline V gene encodes CDR1 DFQATT and CDR2 SNEGSKA (reference sequence). This CDR3 has 14 amino acids. CDR3 protein: CSAPLGQGGQAQHF. CDR3 DNA: TGCAGTGCCCCATTAGGACAGGGGGGTCAGGCCCAGCATTTT.

CDR3 sequence: CASSASAQGGQYF. CDR3 bases: TGTGCCAGCAGTGCGTCCGCCCAAGGTGGGCAGTATTTT. The chain recombines TRBV2 with TRBJ2-3; D is undetermined. Per germline, CDR1 SNHLY and CDR2 FYNNEI. V was pared by 4 bases and J by 11 bases, with 16 bases between. The CDR3 has 13 residues.

The CDR3, as DNA: TGTGCCAGCAGCCAAGATAGGTCGGGGGGCACAGATACGCAGTATTTT. Translated: CASSQDRSGGTDTQYF. The genes are TRBV3-1 and TRBJ2-3, with a tentative D call TRBD2 (6 bases). The germline V gene has CDR1 LGHDT and CDR2 YNNKEL (reference sequence). This CDR3 region has 16 residues. The V end was cut by 0 bases, the J end by 1 base, with 11 bases between.

The chain joins TRBV12-3 or TRBV12-4 to TRBJ2-3, with TRBD2 matching 12 bases. With V trimmed by 0 bases and J by 1 base, 2 bases remained unmatched. This CDR3 spans 17 amino acids. The CDR3 DNA reads as TGTGCCAGCAGTTTAGCGACTAGCGGGGGTGGCACAGATACGCAGTATTTT. Protein sequence: CASSLATSGGGTDTQYF.

The chain recombines TRBV30 with TRBJ2-7, with 11 bases fitting TRBD1. With 4 bases clipped from V and 7 bases from J, the junction kept 9 bases outside the gene matches. This CDR3 is built from 14 residues. The germline CDR1 and CDR2 sequences are GTSNPN and SVGIG (reference sequence). CDR3 in amino acids: CAWMLGTGGKEQYF. The CDR3, as DNA: TGTGCCTGGATGCTCGGGACAGGGGGGAAAGAGCAGTACTTC.

This clonotype was seen a handful of times. The CDR3 here is CAISPGTLNTEAFF. In nucleotides, the CDR3 is TGTGCCATCAGTCCCGGGACACTGAACACTGAAGCTTTCTTT. The V gene is TRBV10-3, the J gene TRBJ1-1; maybe TRBD1 (6 bases). V dropped 5 bases and J dropped 0 bases, with 10 bases sitting between them. The V gene's germline CDR1 is ENHRY and CDR2 SYGVKD. CDR3 length: 14 residues.

This clonotype was picked up a small number of times. The rearrangement joins TRBV27 to TRBJ1-5; D not certain. Trimming removed 8 bases at V and 3 bases at J, with 8 bases between. The CDR3 consists of 12 residues. CDR1 MNHEY and CDR2 SMNVEV come from the germline V gene (reference sequence). In nucleotides, the CDR3 is TGTGCCAGCGGGCCAGTCAATCAGCCCCAGCATTTT. It codes for CASGPVNQPQHF.

This clonotype was seen once. The CDR3 spells CASSLDTGGGYGYTF. For the CDR3, the DNA is TGTGCCAGCAGCTTAGACACAGGGGGGGGGTATGGCTACACCTTC. This rearrangement joins TRBV7-6 to TRBJ1-2; 8 positions match TRBD1. V gave up 1 base and J gave up 5 bases; unmatched junction bases: 6. The CDR3 loop spans 15 amino acids. Per the germline V gene, CDR1 is SGHVS and CDR2 is FNYEAQ.

The chain carries TRBV6-1 and TRBJ1-2; 7 bases align to TRBD1. Trimming cost V 6 bases and J 5 bases; bases outside gene matches: 6. The V gene's germline CDR1 is MNHNS and CDR2 SASEGT. This CDR3 contains 13 residues. The CDR3 loop is CASSPTGFYGYTF. CDR3 nucleotide sequence: TGTGCCAGCAGCCCGACAGGGTTTTATGGCTACACCTTC.

The chain recombines TRBV19 with TRBJ1-1; 7 positions agree with TRBD1. From germline, CDR1 is LNHDA and CDR2 SQIVND (reference sequence). The CDR3 is 18 residues long. V lost 1 base to trimming and J lost 0 bases; unmatched junction nucleotides: 11. The CDR3 sequence is CASSIGRQGGSLNTEAFF. The CDR3 nucleotides read TGTGCCAGTAGTATAGGACGTCAGGGGGGATCTTTGAACACTGAAGCTTTCTTT.

The rearrangement uses TRBV7-3 and TRBJ1-1; D call uncertain. V lost 4 bases and J lost 5, with 11 bases in between. The CDR3 has 13 amino acids. Per germline, CDR1 SGHTA and CDR2 FQGTGA. The CDR3 reads CASSSGPGTEAFF. CDR3 nucleotide sequence: TGTGCCAGCAGCTCGGGCCCTGGGACTGAAGCTTTCTTT.

V is TRBV10-3 and J is TRBJ1-5; D perhaps matches TRBD1 (6 bases). The ends were cut back, 10 bases at V and 6 bases at J, with 19 bases in the middle. The CDR3 contains 14 residues. Germline CDR1 and CDR2: ENHRY and SYGVKD. The CDR3 loop is CATEIEGGVQPQHF. CDR3 coding DNA: TGTGCCACAGAAATTGAGGGGGGGGTTCAGCCCCAGCATTTT.

This clonotype was seen a handful of times. This sequence joins TRBV15 and TRBJ1-2; 7 bases map to TRBD1. The germline V gene encodes CDR1 LNHNV and CDR2 YYDKDF (reference sequence). The J segment lost 7 bases and the V segment lost 0 bases, leaving 5 bases of the junction unmatched. The CDR3 extends over 14 amino acids. The CDR3 DNA is TGTGCCACCAGCAGAGATAGGGACAGTTCTGGCTACACCTTC. This translates into CATSRDRDSSGYTF.

The chain couples TRBV15 to TRBJ1-3; perhaps TRBD1 as D (6 bases). The germline V gene has CDR1 LNHNV and CDR2 YYDKDF (reference sequence). Trimming removed 4 bases from V and 0 bases from J, with 13 bases in between. The CDR3 has 16 amino acids. The CDR3: CATSKGGQSSGNTIYF. In nucleotides, the CDR3 is TGTGCCACCAGCAAGGGGGGCCAGAGCTCTGGAAACACCATATATTTT.

V usage is TRBV20-1 and J usage is TRBJ1-5, with D unclear. The V gene lost 3 bases and the J gene lost 0 bases, with 9 bases spanning the gap. The V gene's germline CDR1 is DFQATT and CDR2 SNEGSKA (reference sequence). This CDR3 is 14 amino acids long. DNA for the CDR3: TGCAGTGCTAGCCCAGAGTATAGCAATCAGCCCCAGCATTTT. Translating gives CSASPEYSNQPQHF.

The genes are TRBV20-1 and TRBJ2-1; 8 nucleotides agree with TRBD2. This CDR3 comprises 14 residues. The V gene end was trimmed by 6 bases and the J gene end by 9 bases; junction bases not matched to a gene: 13. The V gene's germline CDR1 is DFQATT and CDR2 SNEGSKA (reference sequence). CDR3: CSALGLVGGGEQFF. The CDR3 coding sequence is TGCAGTGCGCTGGGACTAGTTGGTGGAGGTGAGCAGTTCTTC.

This chain uses TRBV29-1 with TRBJ1-2; the D gene is possibly TRBD1 (5 bases). Germline V gene data show CDR1 as SQVTM and CDR2 as ANQGSEA. The V end lost 6 bases, the J end lost 5 bases, and 13 bases lay between the germline ends. This CDR3 spans 12 amino acids. The CDR3 is CSVTLEGYGYTF. The CDR3 DNA sequence: TGCAGCGTGACCCTGGAGGGGTATGGCTACACCTTC. Supplemented by reference TRBV29-1 and TRBJ1-2, the full variable domain reads SAVISQKPSRDICQRGTSLTIQCQVDSQVTMMFWYRQQPGQSLTLIATANQGSEATYESGFVIDKFPISRPNLTFSTLTVSNMSPEDSSIYLCSVTLEGYGYTFGSGTRLTVV.

The chain recombines TRBV6-5 with TRBJ1-5; D is perhaps TRBD1 (5 bases). The germline gives CDR1 MNHEY, CDR2 SVGAGI. CDR3 length: 16 amino acids. With 4 bases removed from V and 3 bases from J, the gap between germline ends came to 16 bases. The CDR3 DNA reads as TGTGCCAGCAGTTTGTTGGGACTCGGGACCAATCAGCCCCAGCATTTT. Translating gives CASSLLGLGTNQPQHF.

DNA of the CDR3: TGTGCCAGTAGTGGCCGCGAACGAGCTAACTATGGCTACACCTTC. Translated: CASSGRERANYGYTF. The chain links TRBV19 to TRBJ1-2; no firm D call. This CDR3 contains 15 residues. Germline loops: CDR1 LNHDA, CDR2 SQIVND (reference sequence). Trimming cost V 5 bases and J 0 bases, with 13 bases left between them.

The rearrangement links TRBV6-9 to TRBJ2-5; 9 bases agree with TRBD2. Germline CDR1 is MNHGY and CDR2 is SVAAGI. After removal of 8 bases from V and 5 bases from J, the junction contained 15 bases not matched to a gene. This CDR3 comprises 16 residues. The CDR3 loop is CASGLAGPVLEETQYF. CDR3 nucleotide sequence: TGTGCCAGCGGGCTAGCGGGGCCTGTGCTAGAGGAGACCCAGTACTTC.

This clonotype has just one count. This chain links TRBV11-2 with TRBJ2-7; 7 bases fit TRBD1. The CDR3 loop spans 14 amino acids. In germline, CDR1 is SGHAT, CDR2 FQNNGV. With V trimmed by 2 bases and J by 3 bases, 4 bases remained unmatched. The CDR3 coding sequence is TGTGCCAGCAGCTTACACCGACAGGGCTACGAGCAGTACTTC. Protein: CASSLHRQGYEQYF.

There are a few counts of this clonotype. The chain recombines TRBV7-9 with TRBJ1-1; D call uncertain. The CDR3 is 14 residues long. V dropped 2 bases and J dropped 1 base, with 8 bases sitting between them. CDR1 is SEHNR, CDR2 FQNEAQ, per germline (reference sequence). The CDR3 DNA follows: TGTGCCAGCAGCTTATGGAACCCGAACACTGAAGCTTTCTTT. This gives the protein CASSLWNPNTEAFF.

V is TRBV25-1 and J is TRBJ1-2; no clear D gene. The V gene lost 5 bases and the J gene lost 5 bases, with 9 bases spanning the gap. The CDR3 is made up of 12 amino acids. The V gene's germline CDR1 is MGHDK and CDR2 SYGVNS. This CDR3 reads CASSRVGYGYTF. CDR3 nucleotides: TGTGCCAGCAGTAGAGTAGGGTATGGCTACACCTTC.

This chain joins TRBV10-3 and TRBJ2-3, with 8 bases matching TRBD1. The V gene's germline CDR1 is ENHRY and CDR2 SYGVKD. The CDR3 consists of 14 residues. With 8 bases clipped from V and 2 bases from J, the junction kept 6 bases outside the gene matches. CDR3 protein: CAIRTGLDTDTQYF. CDR3 in DNA: TGTGCCATCCGGACAGGGCTGGACACAGATACGCAGTATTTT.

V gene TRBV10-3 combines with J gene TRBJ1-1, with D possibly TRBD1 on 5 matching bases. The CDR3 is 19 amino acids. V dropped 3 bases and J dropped 5 bases, with 28 bases sitting between them. Germline loops: CDR1 ENHRY, CDR2 SYGVKD. The CDR3 here is CAISESSPGAGGGRTEAFF. In nucleotides, the CDR3 is TGTGCCATCAGTGAAAGCTCCCCCGGGGCGGGGGGGGGTCGGACTGAAGCTTTCTTT.

This chain joins TRBV7-9 and TRBJ1-2, with unresolved D. The CDR3 contains 13 residues. CDR1 is SEHNR, CDR2 FQNEAQ, per germline (reference sequence). Trimming stripped 3 bases from V and 2 bases from J, with 7 bases between. The CDR3 here is CASSLEGNYGYTF. The CDR3 nucleotides are TGTGCCAGCAGCTTGGAGGGAAACTATGGCTACACCTTC.

A few counts support this clonotype. The chain employs TRBV6-5 and TRBJ1-2; D is perhaps TRBD1 (6 bases). The CDR3 is 14 residues long. Germline V gives CDR1 MNHEY, CDR2 SVGAGI. The V end was cut by 0 bases, the J end by 3 bases, with 8 bases between. CDR3 amino acids: CASSYSGGDYGYTF. For the CDR3, the DNA is TGTGCCAGCAGTTACTCAGGGGGGGACTATGGCTACACCTTC.

This clonotype came up a few times. The chain employs TRBV19 and TRBJ2-7; D uncertain. Trimming shortened V by 7 bases and J by 5 bases, and 18 bases separated the two germline ends. Germline V gene data show CDR1 as LNHDA and CDR2 as SQIVND (reference sequence). The length of the CDR3 is 14 residues. CDR3 loop: CASTRELGVDEQYF. As DNA, the CDR3 is TGTGCCAGTACACGAGAGCTTGGGGTTGACGAGCAGTACTTC.